Each of the 3 T cell receptor beta chains below was sequenced from the same sample in a study of OX40 agonist ivuxolimab in advanced cancers. Clones were read by immunoSEQ multiplex PCR, and TCRdb kept only the in-frame ones, dropping some. Of roughly 77,000 clones listed, about nine tenths are singletons. This specimen consisted of CD4+ or CD8+ T cells sorted from blood, obtained in a trial of the OX40 agonist ivuxolimab. The receptors derive from an adult with an advanced solid tumor such as melanoma, head and neck, liver or kidney cancer.

The CDR3 protein is CASSPSAINQPQHF. In DNA form, the CDR3 reads TGTGCCAGCTCACCATCCGCGATCAATCAGCCCCAGCATTTT. The chain carries TRBV18 and TRBJ1-5; D uncertain. V was shortened by 2 bases and J by 3 bases, with 8 bases between the two germline ends. Germline V CDR1 and CDR2: KGHSH, LQKENI. The CDR3 is 14 residues long.

This clone was observed once. J is TRBJ1-4 and V is TRBV19, with D maybe TRBD1 (6 bases). The CDR3 is 15 amino acids. The V and J ends lost 4 bases and 8 bases respectively, with 17 bases between them. Germline CDR1 LNHDA, CDR2 SQIVND (reference sequence). The CDR3 here is CASSSYRVEEEKLFF. For the CDR3, the DNA is TGTGCCAGTAGTAGCTACAGGGTGGAAGAAGAAAAACTGTTTTTT.

CDR3 DNA: TGCGCCAGCAGCCATGGGACTAGTAACAATGAGCAGTTCTTC. This codes for CASSHGTSNNEQFF. The chain has TRBV4-3 and TRBJ2-1; 8 positions agree with TRBD2. Germline V gene lookup returns CDR1 LGHNA and CDR2 YSLEER. The V segment lost 3 bases and the J segment 5 bases; nucleotides outside the gene matches: 3. There are 14 residues in the CDR3.